The next 10 T cell receptor beta chains were all read from a single sample in a study of cytomegalovirus exposure and HLA in healthy donors. This PCR relied on a set of 60 Vbeta primers and 13 Jbeta primers. Assay used: immunoSEQ multiplex PCR; TCRdb lists only in-frame clones, some missing. The sample holds 200,000 to 250,000 clones, 76% seen once. The sequenced sample was PBMCs. All receptors come from a young man in good health and CMV-seronegative.

This clone was observed a single time. V is TRBV2 and J is TRBJ1-2, with D tentatively TRBD1 (5 bases). Trimming took 4 bases from V and 3 from J, leaving 18 bases between them. Per germline, CDR1 SNHLY and CDR2 FYNNEI. The CDR3 is 16 residues long. The CDR3 DNA sequence: TGTGCCAGCAGTGTCACCCTGACAGATTTAGACTATGGCTACACCTTC. The encoded protein is CASSVTLTDLDYGYTF.

This chain links TRBV18 with TRBJ1-4; D unclear. The CDR3 contains 14 residues. Trimming took off 4 bases at V and 3 bases at J, with 9 bases between the two ends. Germline lookup yields CDR1 KGHSH and CDR2 LQKENI. The CDR3 spells CASSHQEANEKLFF. The CDR3 bases are TGTGCCAGCTCACACCAAGAGGCTAATGAAAAACTGTTTTTT. The variable domain in full, with the rest retrieved from reference TRBV18 and TRBJ1-4, is NAGVMQNPRHLVRRRGQEARLRCSPMKGHSHVYWYRQLPEEGLKFMVYLQKENIIDESGMPKERFSAEFPKEGPSILRIQQVVRGDSAAYFCASSHQEANEKLFFGSGTQLSVL.

The CDR3 spells CASNPGGNEKLFF. As DNA, the CDR3 is TGTGCCAGCAATCCAGGGGGGAATGAAAAACTGTTTTTT. The rearrangement uses TRBV28 and TRBJ1-4; 7 bases line up with TRBD1. The CDR3 covers 13 residues. The V segment lost 7 bases and the J segment 5 bases; nucleotides outside the gene matches: 4. Germline V CDR1 and CDR2: MDHEN, SYDVKM. The entire variable domain, with the rest obtained from reference TRBV28 and TRBJ1-4, is as follows: DVKVTQSSRYLVKRTGEKVFLECVQDMDHENMFWYRQDPGLGLRLIYFSYDVKMKEKGDIPEGYSVSREKKERFSLILESASTNQTSMYLCASNPGGNEKLFFGSGTQLSVL.

The V gene is TRBV18, the J gene TRBJ2-7; 11 bases match TRBD2. Germline CDR1 KGHSH, CDR2 LQKENI. Trimming took 4 bases from V and 5 from J; bases not matched to a gene: 7. There are 15 residues in the CDR3. The CDR3 DNA is TGTGCCAGCTCACATACTAGCGGGAGTAGAAACGAGCAGTACTTC. Encoded protein: CASSHTSGSRNEQYF.

This clone was picked up one time. V and J are TRBV5-4 and TRBJ2-5; possible D gene TRBD2, 5 bases. CDR1 SGHNT and CDR2 YYREEE come from the germline V gene (reference sequence). The CDR3 sequence is 14 residues long. Trimming took 0 bases from V and 11 from J, leaving 17 bases between them. Here the CDR3 DNA reads TGTGCCAGCAGCTTGGATGTAGCGTCTTGGGAGCAGTACTTC. This gives the protein CASSLDVASWEQYF.

This chain connects TRBV6-5 to TRBJ2-5; D unclear. V shed 5 bases and J shed 4 bases, with 11 bases lying between them. This CDR3 region has 13 residues. The germline gives CDR1 MNHEY, CDR2 SVGAGI. In nucleotides, the CDR3 is TGTGCCAGCAGTCCCCCAACAAGAGAGACCCAGTACTTC. This sequence encodes CASSPPTRETQYF.

This clone was counted only a few times. The chain recombines TRBV6-1 with TRBJ1-2; D may be TRBD1 (5 bases). The V gene lost 2 bases and the J gene lost 6 bases, with 19 bases spanning the gap. CDR3 length equals 16 residues. Germline loops: CDR1 MNHNS, CDR2 SASEGT. The CDR3 coding sequence is TGTGCCAGCAGTGAATTGGGTGCGACAGCAACGGATGGCTACACCTTC. This translates into CASSELGATATDGYTF.

J is TRBJ2-2 and V is TRBV6-6; 7 nucleotides align to TRBD2. CDR3 length: 16 residues. J lost 2 bases, V lost 6 bases, and 9 bases had no gene match. The germline gives CDR1 MNHNY, CDR2 SVGAGI (reference sequence). The CDR3 region is CASRTRTRINTGELFF. DNA for the CDR3: TGTGCCAGCAGAACCCGGACTAGAATAAACACCGGGGAGCTGTTTTTT.

The chain carries TRBV7-9 and TRBJ1-1; 8 positions agree with TRBD1. CDR1 is SEHNR and CDR2 is FQNEAQ in the germline V gene (reference sequence). After removal of 6 bases from V and 0 bases from J, the junction contained 6 bases not matched to a gene. This CDR3 is built from 15 residues. This CDR3 is CASRNRDRLNTEAFF. CDR3 nucleotides: TGTGCCAGCAGAAATCGGGACAGGTTGAACACTGAAGCTTTCTTT.

The rearrangement links TRBV7-2 to TRBJ2-1; D remains unclear. V gave up 5 bases and J gave up 0 bases, with 11 bases separating them. The CDR3 has 15 amino acids. CDR1 and CDR2 from the germline V gene are SGHTA and FQGNSA. The CDR3 loop is CASSLFSSSYNEQFF. DNA for the CDR3: TGTGCCAGCAGCCTCTTTTCCAGCTCCTACAATGAGCAGTTCTTC.